This note documents a single TCR beta chain sequence. Its antigen is still unknown. The source of the sample is a study of shared clonotypes between healthy human individuals. Regarding the study as a whole: Incompleteness in sorted-subset sequencing, despite large depth, was shown by rarefaction.

This CDR3 contains 16 residues. Germline-derived CDR1 and CDR2 are MNHEY and SMNVEV (reference sequence). The ends were cut back, 4 bases at V and 9 bases at J, with 19 bases in the middle. Produced via immunoSEQ multiplex PCR; TCRdb's table is partial and in-frame only. The sample has roughly 1,100,000 clones, 65% to 80% seen once. This clonotype was sampled from a man between 18 and 35 years old in good health. The specimen was memory CD4+ T cells sorted from blood. As for subset: CD45RA-negative fraction. This chain joins TRBV27 and TRBJ1-6, with unresolved D. CDR3: CASSSRAPPEFSPLHF. CDR3 bases: TGTGCCAGCAGTTCCCGGGCCCCCCCGGAGTTTTCACCCCTCCACTTT.